The 30 T cell receptor beta chains given below trace back to one sample, sequenced in a study of blood T cell repertoires in COVID-19. Measured with immunoSEQ multiplex PCR; TCRdb has only the in-frame clones, and not every one. This table has around 200,000 clones, about 90% appearing once. The source material was peripheral blood. The receptors stem from a woman younger than 35 who had recovered from COVID-19.

This rearrangement joins TRBV19 to TRBJ1-2; D is unresolved. The CDR3 contains 16 residues. Trimming shortened V by 5 bases and J by 0 bases, and 16 bases separated the two germline ends. In germline, CDR1 is LNHDA, CDR2 SQIVND (reference sequence). The CDR3 DNA reads TGTGCCAGTAGTCAAATCGGGGTTTTAGCTAACTATGGCTACACCTTC. Encoded protein: CASSQIGVLANYGYTF.

J is TRBJ1-2 and V is TRBV30, with unresolved D. Deletions cut 3 bases from V and 4 bases from J, with 9 bases between. Germline V lookup: CDR1 GTSNPN, CDR2 SVGIG (reference sequence). This CDR3 spans 12 amino acids. The CDR3 DNA is TGTGCCTGGAGGCCGGTGAGCTATGGCTACACCTTC. It codes for CAWRPVSYGYTF. Based on the CDR3 plus reference TRBV30 and TRBJ1-2, the full variable domain is SQTIHQWPATLVQPVGSPLSLECTVEGTSNPNLYWYRQAAGRGLQLLFYSVGIGQISSEVPQNLSASRPQDRQFILSSKKLLLSDSGFYLCAWRPVSYGYTFGSGTRLTVV.

This clone was detected a few times. The V gene is TRBV6-6, the J gene TRBJ2-7, with a tentative D call TRBD1 (7 bases). CDR3 length: 14 residues. CDR1 and CDR2 (germline): MNHNY, SVGAGI (reference sequence). Trimming removed 0 bases at V and 6 bases at J, with 12 bases between. CDR3 in DNA: TGTGCCAGCAGTTACTCGAACCAGGGGGGCGAGCAGTACTTC. Protein: CASSYSNQGGEQYF.

This clone has only a few counts. This chain uses TRBV4-1 with TRBJ2-7, with 8 bases aligning to TRBD2. This CDR3 has 15 amino acids. Germline lookup yields CDR1 MGHRA and CDR2 YSYEKL. Trimming removed 4 bases from V and 1 base from J; junction bases left unmatched: 6. Here the CDR3 reads CASSPREGGSYEQYF. The CDR3 DNA reads TGCGCCAGCAGCCCCCGGGAGGGGGGTTCCTACGAGCAGTACTTC.

The chain combines TRBV5-1 with TRBJ1-1; possible D gene TRBD1, 6 bases. Germline-derived CDR1 and CDR2 are SGHRS and YFSETQ. This CDR3 region has 16 residues. V dropped 0 bases and J dropped 5 bases, with 17 bases sitting between them. CDR3 DNA sequence: TGCGCCAGCAGCTTGGTGCCAGGGGTTTGGGAGACTGAAGCTTTCTTT. Translation: CASSLVPGVWETEAFF.

V and J are TRBV4-1 and TRBJ2-7; TRBD1 matches 7 bases. V gave up 2 bases and J gave up 3 bases; unmatched junction bases: 10. Germline assignment: CDR1 MGHRA and CDR2 YSYEKL. The CDR3 consists of 16 residues. Here the CDR3 reads CASSQSSPGGDYEQYF. In nucleotides, the CDR3 is TGCGCCAGCAGCCAATCCTCCCCAGGGGGAGACTACGAGCAGTACTTC.

The chain carries TRBV27 and TRBJ2-3; 13 bases agree with TRBD2. Trimming took 3 bases from V and 6 from J; bases not matched to a gene: 3. Germline-derived CDR1 and CDR2 are MNHEY and SMNVEV (reference sequence). CDR3 length: 15 residues. The CDR3 DNA reads TGTGCCAGCAGTTTGACTAGCGGGAGGCCTGATACGCAGTATTTT. It translates to CASSLTSGRPDTQYF.

V and J are TRBV27 and TRBJ2-1, with 11 bases fitting TRBD2. The CDR3 runs to 16 residues. The V and J ends lost 6 bases and 6 bases, in that order; junction bases with no gene match: 10. CDR1 is MNHEY, CDR2 SMNVEV, per germline (reference sequence). In nucleotides, the CDR3 is TGTGCCAGCAGGGACCATAGCGGGAGGGTAAGCAATGAGCAGTTCTTC. Translation gives CASRDHSGRVSNEQFF.

The rearrangement joins TRBV27 to TRBJ2-7; 7 bases match TRBD1. V trimming: 6 bases; J trimming: 1 base; junction bases outside the gene matches: 3. CDR3 length: 13 residues. Germline CDR1 reads MNHEY; CDR2 reads SMNVEV (reference sequence). Here the CDR3 DNA reads TGTGCCAGCAGGGGGACAGCTTCCTACGAGCAGTACTTC. Amino acids: CASRGTASYEQYF.

The chain couples TRBV27 to TRBJ1-6; D is perhaps TRBD1 (6 bases). V was cut by 8 bases and J by 4 bases, with 12 bases left in between. This CDR3 has 14 amino acids. CDR1 is MNHEY and CDR2 is SMNVEV in the germline V gene (reference sequence). The CDR3 sequence is CASGGAPYNSPLHF. In nucleotides, the CDR3 is TGTGCCAGCGGGGGGGCACCTTATAATTCACCCCTCCACTTT.

This clone appeared a single time. J is TRBJ2-3 and V is TRBV30; D is ambiguous. Trimming removed 3 bases from V and 0 bases from J, with 10 bases in between. CDR3 length equals 14 residues. Per germline, CDR1 GTSNPN and CDR2 SVGIG (reference sequence). The CDR3 sequence is CAWRMPASTDTQYF. CDR3 coding DNA: TGTGCCTGGAGGATGCCTGCGAGCACAGATACGCAGTATTTT.

This chain links TRBV28 with TRBJ2-7, with a possible D match to TRBD2 (5 bases). V was clipped by 3 bases and J by 6 bases, with 15 bases between them. There are 14 residues in the CDR3. Germline-derived CDR1 and CDR2 are MDHEN and SYDVKM. The CDR3 DNA sequence: TGTGCCAGCAGTTTGCCCCAAGGGCTAGCCGAGCAGTACTTC. The encoded protein is CASSLPQGLAEQYF.

This clone was seen a few times. This rearrangement joins TRBV7-9 to TRBJ1-6; D gene unclear. The CDR3 covers 13 residues. The germline CDR1 and CDR2 sequences are SEHNR and FQNEAQ (reference sequence). V was cut by 1 base and J by 8 bases, with 6 bases left in between. The CDR3, as DNA: TGTGCCAGCAGCTTAGATCTGTATTCACCCCTCCACTTT. It is translated as CASSLDLYSPLHF.

The rearrangement links TRBV29-1 to TRBJ2-5, with TRBD1 identical over 7 bases. V lost 4 bases and J lost 9; bases outside the gene matches: 11. Germline V lookup: CDR1 SQVTM, CDR2 ANQGSEA. The CDR3 has 13 amino acids. The CDR3 DNA is TGCAGCGTTGCCCCGACAGGGACCGCCGCCCAGTACTTC. Amino acids: CSVAPTGTAAQYF.

The chain has TRBV30 and TRBJ2-7; TRBD1 matches at 9 bases. Germline assignment: CDR1 GTSNPN and CDR2 SVGIG (reference sequence). V shed 3 bases and J 6 bases; nucleotides not matched to a gene: 9. The CDR3 has 14 residues. The CDR3 region has the DNA TGTGCCTGGAGACCAGGGGACAGGGTTTTCGAGCAGTACTTC. Translated: CAWRPGDRVFEQYF. Full variable domain (missing parts from reference TRBV30 and TRBJ2-7): SQTIHQWPATLVQPVGSPLSLECTVEGTSNPNLYWYRQAAGRGLQLLFYSVGIGQISSEVPQNLSASRPQDRQFILSSKKLLLSDSGFYLCAWRPGDRVFEQYFGPGTRLTVT.

V is TRBV5-8 and J is TRBJ2-5; tentative D call: TRBD2 (5 bases). The V and J ends lost 4 bases and 0 bases respectively, with 16 bases between them. This CDR3 region has 16 residues. Germline CDR1 reads SGHTS; CDR2 reads YDEGEE. The CDR3 bases are TGTGCCAGCAGCCCCTTAGGGAGCGGCCACCAAGAGACCCAGTACTTC. It is translated as CASSPLGSGHQETQYF.

There are a few counts of this clone. The chain combines TRBV27 with TRBJ2-2, with D perhaps TRBD2 (6 bases). The CDR3 has 17 residues. Germline assignment: CDR1 MNHEY and CDR2 SMNVEV (reference sequence). Trimming removed 0 bases from V and 0 bases from J, with 11 bases in between. The CDR3 sequence is CASSLSALATNTGELFF. The DNA for the CDR3 is TGTGCCAGCAGTTTATCAGCCCTAGCGACGAACACCGGGGAGCTGTTTTTT.

This rearrangement joins TRBV2 to TRBJ2-3; TRBD2 agrees at 8 bases. CDR1 SNHLY and CDR2 FYNNEI come from the germline V gene. V gave up 4 bases and J gave up 7 bases; unmatched junction bases: 7. CDR3 length equals 14 residues. The DNA of the CDR3 is TGTGCCAGCAGTGGGAGCGGGAGCGGAAATACGCAGTATTTT. Translating it yields CASSGSGSGNTQYF.

The chain uses TRBV7-9 and TRBJ1-2; D remains unclear. In germline, CDR1 is SEHNR, CDR2 FQNEAQ (reference sequence). The CDR3 is made up of 12 amino acids. V was shortened by 5 bases and J by 3 bases, with 7 bases between the two germline ends. The CDR3 spells CASSQSDYGYTF. CDR3 DNA sequence: TGTGCCAGCAGCCAGAGCGACTATGGCTACACCTTC. The variable domain in full, completed from reference TRBV7-9 and TRBJ1-2, reads DTGVSQNPRHKITKRGQNVTFRCDPISEHNRLYWYRQTLGQGPEFLTYFQNEAQLEKSRLLSDRFSAERPKGSFSTLEIQRTEQGDSAMYLCASSQSDYGYTFGSGTRLTVV.

The rearrangement uses TRBV9 and TRBJ1-2; D not resolved. This CDR3 has 15 amino acids. Between the trimmed V and J ends, which lost 4 bases and 3 bases, there was a span of 16 bases. Per germline, CDR1 SGDLS and CDR2 YYNGEE. CDR3 amino acids: CASSLPPETDYGYTF. The DNA for the CDR3 is TGTGCCAGCAGCCTCCCTCCGGAAACAGACTATGGCTACACCTTC.

This chain connects TRBV10-3 to TRBJ2-3; D ambiguous. This CDR3 is 15 amino acids long. Trimming left V 0 bases short and J 0 bases short, with 7 bases between. CDR1 and CDR2 from the germline V gene are ENHRY and SYGVKD. CDR3 nucleotide sequence: TGTGCCATCAGTGAGTCAGCGAGAAGCACAGATACGCAGTATTTT. Translating it yields CAISESARSTDTQYF.

This chain links TRBV5-6 with TRBJ1-4; no clear D gene. With 1 base removed from V and 7 bases from J, the gap between germline ends came to 14 bases. From germline, CDR1 is SGHDT and CDR2 YYEEEE. The CDR3 sequence is 15 residues long. The CDR3 nucleotides read TGTGCCAGCAGCTTGCGGAGGGAGGGCGCTGAAAAACTGTTTTTT. This sequence encodes CASSLRREGAEKLFF.

V is TRBV6-2 or TRBV6-3 and J is TRBJ2-3; 7 nucleotides align to TRBD2. Germline lookup yields CDR1 MNHEY and CDR2 SVGEGT. With V trimmed by 0 bases and J by 4 bases, 13 bases remained unmatched. The CDR3 loop spans 18 amino acids. The CDR3 sequence is CASSYSGAGRAGSDTQYF. DNA of the CDR3: TGTGCCAGCAGTTACTCCGGAGCGGGGAGGGCCGGGTCAGATACGCAGTATTTT.

This clone appeared a few times. V usage is TRBV6-5 and J usage is TRBJ1-6, with D perhaps TRBD1 (6 bases). Trimming left V 2 bases short and J 7 bases short, with 15 bases between. From germline, CDR1 is MNHEY and CDR2 SVGAGI. CDR3 size: 16 residues. This CDR3 is CASSYGGGQINSPLHF. The CDR3 nucleotides are TGTGCCAGCAGTTACGGGGGCGGACAGATAAATTCACCCCTCCACTTT.

The rearrangement joins TRBV4-2 to TRBJ2-1, with D possibly TRBD2 on 6 matching bases. In germline, CDR1 is LGHNA, CDR2 YNFKEQ. V lost 3 bases and J 9 bases, leaving 15 bases between the germline ends. The CDR3 is 14 amino acids. In DNA, the CDR3 is TGTGCCAGCAGCCAGGGGGACCCCGGGGGTGAGCAGTTCTTC. Its translation is CASSQGDPGGEQFF.

The chain employs TRBV27 and TRBJ2-7, with D possibly matching TRBD1 (7 bases). V was shortened by 5 bases and J by 0 bases, with 14 bases between the two germline ends. Germline CDR1 reads MNHEY; CDR2 reads SMNVEV (reference sequence). CDR3 size: 15 residues. DNA of the CDR3: TGTGCCAGCAGTGAGACAGGGACTCTCTCCTACGAGCAGTACTTC. Its protein is CASSETGTLSYEQYF.

This chain links TRBV28 with TRBJ1-2; TRBD1 matches at 7 bases. Germline CDR1 MDHEN, CDR2 SYDVKM. CDR3 size: 16 residues. V lost 5 bases, J lost 10 bases, and 19 bases stayed unmatched. CDR3: CASSETGQLNSLVYTF. The CDR3 DNA is TGTGCCAGCAGTGAGACGGGACAGCTAAACTCCCTTGTCTACACCTTC.

V gene TRBV5-1 combines with J gene TRBJ2-5; D call uncertain. The CDR3 is 13 residues long. V was pared by 3 bases and J by 5 bases, with 11 bases between. Germline CDR1 and CDR2: SGHRS and YFSETQ. CDR3 in DNA: TGCGCCAGCAGCTCAACTGACTCGGAGACCCAGTACTTC. Its translation: CASSSTDSETQYF.

The V call is TRBV5-6, the J call TRBJ1-2, with D tentatively TRBD1 (5 bases). There are 14 residues in the CDR3. Germline-derived CDR1 and CDR2 are SGHDT and YYEEEE. Trimming removed 6 bases from V and 3 bases from J, with 15 bases in between. Here the CDR3 DNA reads TGTGCCAGCAACCCAGGGATATTAGACTATGGCTACACCTTC. As protein: CASNPGILDYGYTF. The complete variable domain, with remaining parts taken from reference TRBV5-6 and TRBJ1-2, reads DAGVTQSPTHLIKTRGQQVTLRCSPKSGHDTVSWYQQALGQGPQFIFQYYEEEERQRGNFPDRFSGHQFPNYSSELNVNALLLGDSALYLCASNPGILDYGYTFGSGTRLTVV.

This chain links TRBV12-3 or TRBV12-4 with TRBJ1-2; 11 bases map to TRBD1. V lost 4 bases, J lost 8 bases, and 3 bases stayed unmatched. The CDR3 sequence is 13 residues long. The CDR3 loop is CASSSWTGGGYTF. The CDR3 nucleotides read TGTGCCAGCAGTTCATGGACAGGGGGCGGCTACACCTTC.